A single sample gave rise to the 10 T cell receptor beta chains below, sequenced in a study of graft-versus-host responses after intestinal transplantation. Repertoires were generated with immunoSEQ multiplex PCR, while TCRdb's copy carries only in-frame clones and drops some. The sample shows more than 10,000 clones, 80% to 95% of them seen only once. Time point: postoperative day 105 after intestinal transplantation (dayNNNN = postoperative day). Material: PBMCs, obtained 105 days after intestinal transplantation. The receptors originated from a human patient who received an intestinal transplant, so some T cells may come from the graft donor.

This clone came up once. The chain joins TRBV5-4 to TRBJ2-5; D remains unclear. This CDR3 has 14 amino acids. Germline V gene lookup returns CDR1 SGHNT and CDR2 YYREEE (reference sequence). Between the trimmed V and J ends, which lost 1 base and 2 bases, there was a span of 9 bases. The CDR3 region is CASSLSGLQETQYF. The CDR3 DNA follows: TGTGCCAGCAGCTTGTCCGGCCTACAAGAGACCCAGTACTTC.

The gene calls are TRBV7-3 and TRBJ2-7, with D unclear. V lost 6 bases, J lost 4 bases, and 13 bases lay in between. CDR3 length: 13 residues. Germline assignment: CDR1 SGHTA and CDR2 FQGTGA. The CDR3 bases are TGTGCCAGCAGTCCCGGGCCTCGGTACGAGCAGTACTTC. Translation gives CASSPGPRYEQYF.

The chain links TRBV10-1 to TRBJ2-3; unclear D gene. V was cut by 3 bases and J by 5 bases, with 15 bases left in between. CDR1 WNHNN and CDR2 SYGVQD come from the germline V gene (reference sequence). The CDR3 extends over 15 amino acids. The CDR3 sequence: CASSDRGRFQDTQYF. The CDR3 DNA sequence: TGCGCCAGCAGTGATCGCGGACGGTTTCAAGATACGCAGTATTTT.

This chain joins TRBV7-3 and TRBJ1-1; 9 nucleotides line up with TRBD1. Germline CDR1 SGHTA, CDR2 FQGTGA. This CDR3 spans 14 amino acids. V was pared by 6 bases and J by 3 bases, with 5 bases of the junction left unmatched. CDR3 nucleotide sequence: TGTGCCAGCAGTCGGGACAGGGACGACACTGAAGCTTTCTTT. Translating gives CASSRDRDDTEAFF. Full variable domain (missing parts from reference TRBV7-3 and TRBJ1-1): GAGVSQTPSNKVTEKGKYVELRCDPISGHTALYWYRQSLGQGPEFLIYFQGTGAADDSGLPNDRFFAVRPEGSVSTLKIQRTERGDSAVYLCASSRDRDDTEAFFGQGTRLTVV.

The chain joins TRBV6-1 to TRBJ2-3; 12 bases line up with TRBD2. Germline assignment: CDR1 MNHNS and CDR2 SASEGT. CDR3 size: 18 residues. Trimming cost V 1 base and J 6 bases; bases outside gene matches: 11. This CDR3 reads CASSEGPWTSGNLDTQYF. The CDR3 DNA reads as TGTGCCAGCAGTGAAGGCCCCTGGACTAGCGGGAATCTGGATACGCAGTATTTT.

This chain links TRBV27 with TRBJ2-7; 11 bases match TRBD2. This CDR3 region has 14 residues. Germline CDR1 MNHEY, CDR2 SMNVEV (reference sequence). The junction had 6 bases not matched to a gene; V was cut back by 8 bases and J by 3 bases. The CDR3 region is CASWGTSGNYEQYF. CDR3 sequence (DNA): TGTGCCAGCTGGGGGACTAGCGGAAACTACGAGCAGTACTTC.

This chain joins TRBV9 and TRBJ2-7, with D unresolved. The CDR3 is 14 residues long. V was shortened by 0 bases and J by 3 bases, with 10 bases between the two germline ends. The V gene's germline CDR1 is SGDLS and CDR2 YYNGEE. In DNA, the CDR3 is TGTGCCAGCAGCGTAGATGGGCAGAACTACGAGCAGTACTTC. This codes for CASSVDGQNYEQYF. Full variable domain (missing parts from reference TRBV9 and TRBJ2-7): DSGVTQTPKHLITATGQRVTLRCSPRSGDLSVYWYQQSLDQGLQFLIQYYNGEERAKGNILERFSAQQFPDLHSELNLSSLELGDSALYFCASSVDGQNYEQYFGPGTRLTVT.

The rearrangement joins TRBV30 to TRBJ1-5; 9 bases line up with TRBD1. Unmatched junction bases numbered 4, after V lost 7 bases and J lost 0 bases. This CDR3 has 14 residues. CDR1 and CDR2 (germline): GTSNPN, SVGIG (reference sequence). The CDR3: CASSQGASNQPQHF. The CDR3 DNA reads TGTGCCTCCTCACAGGGGGCTAGCAATCAGCCCCAGCATTTT.

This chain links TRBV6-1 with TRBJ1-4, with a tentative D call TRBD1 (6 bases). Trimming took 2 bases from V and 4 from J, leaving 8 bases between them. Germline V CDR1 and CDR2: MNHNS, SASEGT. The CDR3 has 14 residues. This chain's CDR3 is CASSETGINEKLFF. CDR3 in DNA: TGTGCCAGCAGTGAAACAGGGATTAATGAAAAACTGTTTTTT.

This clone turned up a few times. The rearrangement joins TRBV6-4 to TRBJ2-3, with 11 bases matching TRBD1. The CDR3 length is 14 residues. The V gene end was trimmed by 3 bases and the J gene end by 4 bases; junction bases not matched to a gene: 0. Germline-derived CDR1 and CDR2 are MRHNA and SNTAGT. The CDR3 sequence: CASSEGQGADTQYF. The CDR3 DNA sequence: TGTGCCAGCAGTGAGGGACAGGGGGCAGATACGCAGTATTTT.